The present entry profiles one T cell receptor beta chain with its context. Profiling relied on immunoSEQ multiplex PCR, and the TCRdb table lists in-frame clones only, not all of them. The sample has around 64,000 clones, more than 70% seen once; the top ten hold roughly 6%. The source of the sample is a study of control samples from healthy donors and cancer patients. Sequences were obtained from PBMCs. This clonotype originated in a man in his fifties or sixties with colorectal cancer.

CDR3 sequence: CATGDNDYEQYF. The DNA for the CDR3 is TGTGCCACCGGGGACAACGACTACGAGCAGTACTTC. This rearrangement joins TRBV15 to TRBJ2-7; possible D gene TRBD1, 6 bases. The CDR3 runs 12 residues. V was shortened by 8 bases and J by 3 bases, with 11 bases between the two germline ends. Germline lookup yields CDR1 LNHNV and CDR2 YYDKDF (reference sequence).